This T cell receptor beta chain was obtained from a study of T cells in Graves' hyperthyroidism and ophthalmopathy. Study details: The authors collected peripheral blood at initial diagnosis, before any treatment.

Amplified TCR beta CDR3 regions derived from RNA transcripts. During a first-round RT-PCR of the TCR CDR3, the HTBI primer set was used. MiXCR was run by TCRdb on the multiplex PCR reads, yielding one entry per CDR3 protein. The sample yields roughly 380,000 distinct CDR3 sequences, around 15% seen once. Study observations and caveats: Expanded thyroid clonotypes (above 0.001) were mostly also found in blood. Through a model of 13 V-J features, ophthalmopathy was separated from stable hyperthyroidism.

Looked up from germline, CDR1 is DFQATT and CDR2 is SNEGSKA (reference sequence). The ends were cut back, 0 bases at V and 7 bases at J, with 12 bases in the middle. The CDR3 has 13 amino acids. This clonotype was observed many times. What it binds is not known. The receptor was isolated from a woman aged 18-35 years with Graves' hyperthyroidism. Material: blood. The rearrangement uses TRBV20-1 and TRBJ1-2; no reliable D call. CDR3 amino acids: CSAREALLGGYTF. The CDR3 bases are TGCAGTGCTAGAGAGGCCCTGCTGGGTGGCTACACCTTC.